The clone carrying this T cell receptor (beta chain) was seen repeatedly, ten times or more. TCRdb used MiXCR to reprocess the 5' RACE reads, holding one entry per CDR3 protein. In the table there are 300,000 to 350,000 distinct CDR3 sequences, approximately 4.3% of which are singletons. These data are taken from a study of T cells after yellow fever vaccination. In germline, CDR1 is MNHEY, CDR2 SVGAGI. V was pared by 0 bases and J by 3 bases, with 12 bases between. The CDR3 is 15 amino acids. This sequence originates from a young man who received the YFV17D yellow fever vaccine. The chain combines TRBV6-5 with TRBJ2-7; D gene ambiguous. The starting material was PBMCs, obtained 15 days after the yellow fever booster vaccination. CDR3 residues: CASSYSGIAVYEQYF. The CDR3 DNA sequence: TGTGCCAGCAGTTACTCGGGTATAGCCGTCTACGAGCAGTACTTC.